The 24 T cell receptor beta chains below come from one sample, sequenced in a study of blood T cell repertoires in COVID-19. Some clones are missing from TCRdb's copy, which holds only in-frame ones; the method was immunoSEQ multiplex PCR. The sample consists of 250,000 to 350,000 clones, about 86% of them appearing once. Material: peripheral blood. The receptors shown here come from a woman between 50 and 59 years old with acute or convalescent COVID-19.

The chain links TRBV6-2 or TRBV6-3 to TRBJ1-1, with D possibly being TRBD1 (6 bases). The CDR3 is 13 residues long. Trimming removed 4 bases from V and 1 base from J, with 7 bases in between. Germline CDR1 reads MNHEY; CDR2 reads SVGEGT. The CDR3 coding sequence is TGTGCCAGCAGTTGGACAGCGAACACTGAAGCTTTCTTT. It is translated as CASSWTANTEAFF.

The V and J genes are TRBV5-6 and TRBJ2-3; TRBD2 matches 11 bases. Germline CDR1 reads SGHDT; CDR2 reads YYEEEE. The CDR3 loop spans 14 amino acids. The J segment lost 7 bases and the V segment lost 4 bases, leaving 5 bases of the junction unmatched. The CDR3 nucleotides read TGTGCCAGCAGCCCCCTAGCGGGGGGTCATACGCAGTATTTT. This gives the protein CASSPLAGGHTQYF.

The chain joins TRBV7-8 to TRBJ1-1; no clear D gene. The CDR3 has 15 residues. Germline-derived CDR1 and CDR2 are SGHVS and FQNEAQ. Trimming removed 0 bases from V and 0 bases from J, with 8 bases in between. The CDR3 spells CASSLALGLNTEAFF. In DNA, the CDR3 is TGTGCCAGCAGCTTAGCGCTAGGCTTGAACACTGAAGCTTTCTTT.

V and J are TRBV2 and TRBJ1-2; 10 bases are a match to TRBD1. Germline V gene data show CDR1 as SNHLY and CDR2 as FYNNEI. V lost 6 bases, J lost 3 bases, and 7 bases stayed unmatched. This CDR3 contains 15 residues. The CDR3, as DNA: TGTGCCAGCAGCCTGACAGGGGGCACCGACTATGGCTACACCTTC. This sequence encodes CASSLTGGTDYGYTF.

This sequence joins TRBV12-3 or TRBV12-4 and TRBJ2-7, with D possibly TRBD1 on 6 matching bases. The germline V and J ends were trimmed by 6 bases and 2 bases, with 11 bases remaining between them. This CDR3 region has 13 residues. The CDR3 DNA is TGTGCCAGCAGCCGGGACACAGCCTACGAGCAGTACTTC. This translates into CASSRDTAYEQYF.

The V and J genes are TRBV5-1 and TRBJ1-3, with 7 bases identical to TRBD1. Trimming at V came to 4 bases and at J to 4 bases, leaving 5 bases not matched to a gene. The length of the CDR3 is 14 residues. CDR1 and CDR2 (germline): SGHRS, YFSETQ. The CDR3 DNA is TGCGCCAGCAGCACCGGGACAGAAGGAAACACCATATATTTT. This codes for CASSTGTEGNTIYF.

V is TRBV3-1 (or the pseudogene TRBV3-2) and J is TRBJ2-7, with 8 bases identical to TRBD2. CDR1 and CDR2 (germline): LGHDT, YNNKEL (reference sequence). CDR3 length: 19 amino acids. V shed 0 bases, J shed 6 bases, and the junction held 19 bases outside the gene matches. The CDR3 loop is CASSQERGGKSGSRVEQYF. CDR3 nucleotides: TGTGCCAGCAGCCAAGAAAGGGGCGGTAAAAGCGGGAGCAGGGTCGAGCAGTACTTC.

The chain has TRBV10-3 and TRBJ2-3; TRBD1 matches 8 bases. Losses at the gene ends were 10 bases for V and 4 bases for J; bases not matched to a gene: 7. The CDR3 runs to 13 residues. CDR1 and CDR2 from the germline V gene are ENHRY and SYGVKD. The CDR3 DNA reads TGTGCCACCGACAGGGGAAGCGCAGATACGCAGTATTTT. This translates into CATDRGSADTQYF.

V gene TRBV7-2 combines with J gene TRBJ2-3, with a weak D call TRBD2 (7 bases). Germline V gene lookup returns CDR1 SGHTA and CDR2 FQGNSA. The V end was cut by 1 base, the J end by 6 bases, with 14 bases between. The CDR3 runs 15 residues. In DNA, the CDR3 is TGTGCCAGCAGCTTAGTTGGGGGGGCGAGGGATACGCAGTATTTT. Translated: CASSLVGGARDTQYF. The complete variable domain, with remaining parts taken from reference TRBV7-2 and TRBJ2-3, reads GAGVSQSPSNKVTEKGKDVELRCDPISGHTALYWYRQSLGQGLEFLIYFQGNSAPDKSGLPSDRFSAERTGGSVSTLTIQRTQQEDSAVYLCASSLVGGARDTQYFGPGTRLTVL.

The chain couples TRBV20-1 to TRBJ2-7; tentative D call: TRBD2 (6 bases). There are 14 residues in the CDR3. From germline, CDR1 is DFQATT and CDR2 SNEGSKA (reference sequence). Trimming pared 3 bases from V and 7 bases from J, leaving 19 bases between. CDR3 protein: CSASGGGASREQYF. CDR3 sequence (DNA): TGCAGTGCTAGTGGCGGAGGGGCCTCGCGGGAGCAGTACTTC.

The gene calls are TRBV27 and TRBJ2-1; 8 bases match TRBD2. Germline lookup yields CDR1 MNHEY and CDR2 SMNVEV (reference sequence). The CDR3 is 15 residues long. V trimming: 5 bases; J trimming: 8 bases; junction bases outside the gene matches: 11. The CDR3 reads CASSPLAAPLDEQFF. The CDR3 DNA reads TGTGCCAGCAGTCCACTAGCGGCTCCCCTCGATGAGCAGTTCTTC.

The chain joins TRBV6-2 or TRBV6-3 to TRBJ2-5, with 8 bases aligning to TRBD1. The CDR3 runs to 15 residues. Germline V gives CDR1 MNHEY, CDR2 SVGEGT. The J segment lost 0 bases and the V segment lost 0 bases, leaving 0 bases of the junction unmatched. The CDR3 here is CASSYSRGHQETQYF. The CDR3 coding sequence is TGTGCCAGCAGTTACTCCAGGGGGCACCAAGAGACCCAGTACTTC.

The chain uses TRBV7-2 and TRBJ1-1; D perhaps matches TRBD1 (5 bases). From germline, CDR1 is SGHTA and CDR2 FQGNSA. Trimming took off 3 bases at V and 1 base at J, with 12 bases between the two ends. This CDR3 is built from 15 residues. CDR3 nucleotide sequence: TGTGCCAGCAGCTTCTCGGCAGGACAGAACACTGAAGCTTTCTTT. It codes for CASSFSAGQNTEAFF. Variable domain in full (rest from reference TRBV7-2 and TRBJ1-1): GAGVSQSPSNKVTEKGKDVELRCDPISGHTALYWYRQSLGQGLEFLIYFQGNSAPDKSGLPSDRFSAERTGGSVSTLTIQRTQQEDSAVYLCASSFSAGQNTEAFFGQGTRLTVV.

The V and J genes are TRBV5-4 and TRBJ1-4; D may be TRBD1 (5 bases). This CDR3 is built from 15 residues. Germline V gene lookup returns CDR1 SGHNT and CDR2 YYREEE (reference sequence). The ends were cut back, 1 base at V and 5 bases at J, with 12 bases in the middle. The CDR3 loop reads CASSLTAQENEKLFF. The CDR3 DNA reads TGTGCCAGCAGCTTGACTGCACAGGAAAATGAAAAACTGTTTTTT.

This chain connects TRBV21-1 to TRBJ2-3; the table assigns TRBD2, which was not confirmed against the DNA. TRBV21-1 is described as a pseudogene. The CDR3 spans 13 residues. The CDR3 DNA sequence: TGTGCCAGCAGCAAAGGCGACTCGCATACGCAGTATTTT. Translating it yields CASSKGDSHTQYF.

The genes are TRBV5-4 and TRBJ1-3; TRBD1 might be the D (6 bases). CDR3 length equals 14 residues. The V gene lost 4 bases and the J gene lost 2 bases, with 10 bases spanning the gap. Germline V lookup: CDR1 SGHNT, CDR2 YYREEE (reference sequence). CDR3 nucleotide sequence: TGTGCCAGCAGCGGGGACATCACTGGAAACACCATATATTTT. Translating gives CASSGDITGNTIYF.

This clone was found once. The rearrangement uses TRBV19 and TRBJ1-5; no definite D call. Germline CDR1 is LNHDA and CDR2 is SQIVND (reference sequence). This CDR3 is 14 amino acids long. V was clipped by 7 bases and J by 2 bases, with 12 bases between them. The DNA of the CDR3 is TGTGCCAGTACCGGCGGCCGGGGCAATCAGCCCCAGCATTTT. It is translated as CASTGGRGNQPQHF.

This clone came up once. The chain couples TRBV28 to TRBJ2-1, with a tentative D call TRBD1 (5 bases). This CDR3 has 13 amino acids. The germline V gene encodes CDR1 MDHEN and CDR2 SYDVKM. V was trimmed by 4 bases and J by 7 bases, leaving 11 bases between them. CDR3 loop: CASSSDTSNEQFF. The CDR3 nucleotides read TGTGCCAGCAGTTCGGACACCTCGAATGAGCAGTTCTTC. The full variable domain, completed using reference TRBV28 and TRBJ2-1, is DVKVTQSSRYLVKRTGEKVFLECVQDMDHENMFWYRQDPGLGLRLIYFSYDVKMKEKGDIPEGYSVSREKKERFSLILESASTNQTSMYLCASSSDTSNEQFFGPGTRLTVL.

The sample holds a few counts of this clone. The chain carries TRBV7-2 and TRBJ1-2; 9 bases agree with TRBD1. CDR3 length: 17 residues. In germline, CDR1 is SGHTA, CDR2 FQGNSA. Trimming took 1 base from V and 5 from J; bases not matched to a gene: 11. This CDR3 reads CASSLVGQGVFGYGYTF. The CDR3 DNA sequence: TGTGCCAGCAGCTTAGTGGGACAGGGCGTATTTGGGTATGGCTACACCTTC.

In its sample, this clone was seen a few times. The genes are TRBV10-2 and TRBJ1-5; TRBD1 might be the D (5 bases). Germline CDR1 is WSHSY and CDR2 is SAAADI. V was pared by 6 bases and J by 9 bases, with 15 bases between. The CDR3 runs to 13 residues. This CDR3 is CASSITGDGPQHF. CDR3 DNA: TGCGCCAGCAGCATAACAGGAGATGGGCCCCAGCATTTT.

The V call is TRBV7-9, the J call TRBJ2-1, with 12 bases fitting TRBD2. CDR1 and CDR2 (germline): SEHNR, FQNEAQ (reference sequence). V lost 4 bases to trimming and J lost 8 bases; unmatched junction nucleotides: 6. This CDR3 has 15 residues. The CDR3 loop is CASSSRLAGVDEQFF. The DNA for the CDR3 is TGTGCCAGCAGCTCCAGACTAGCGGGAGTGGATGAGCAGTTCTTC.

This clone was picked up a small number of times. V usage is TRBV19 and J usage is TRBJ1-1, with TRBD1 as a possible D gene (6 bases). Trimming shortened V by 5 bases and J by 0 bases, and 10 bases separated the two germline ends. Germline V CDR1 and CDR2: LNHDA, SQIVND (reference sequence). This CDR3 is built from 14 residues. The CDR3, as DNA: TGTGCCAGTAGTGAACGGGACATGAACACTGAAGCTTTCTTT. It is translated as CASSERDMNTEAFF.

The V and J genes are TRBV6-2 or TRBV6-3 and TRBJ2-7, with TRBD1 matching 7 bases. V was clipped by 5 bases and J by 3 bases; unmatched bases: 7. The CDR3 sequence is 14 residues long. CDR1 and CDR2 (germline): MNHEY, SVGEGT. The CDR3 loop reads CASSRRTGLYEQYV. For the CDR3, the DNA is TGTGCCAGCAGTCGGAGGACAGGACTCTACGAGCAGTACGTC.

This clone was observed once. The chain is built from TRBV27 and TRBJ2-2; D is undetermined. V lost 6 bases and J 8 bases, leaving 7 bases between the germline ends. Germline V gene sequence: CDR1 MNHEY, CDR2 SMNVEV (reference sequence). The CDR3 covers 11 residues. This CDR3 is CASRAVGELFF. Written as DNA, the CDR3 is TGTGCCAGCAGGGCGGTAGGGGAGCTGTTTTTT.